This paragraph reports one T cell receptor beta chain. No antigen is known for it. Base qualities are not recorded, but no much larger clone differs from it by a single base. These data belong to a study of cytomegalovirus exposure and HLA in healthy donors (dated by TCRdb to between 2016 and 2019). Describing the broader study: In an earlier analysis of under 750 of the donors, 250 to 350 Gb of sequence data and 100 million or so unique TCR beta sequences from roughly 180 million T cells were reported. Approximately 300 gigabases of sequencing data and around 85 million unique TCR sequences made up an early release that covered 500 to 700 HLA-typed donors. All discovery cohort repertoires had been generated on a single sequencing platform. Along with the roughly 670-subject first cohort, a separate validation cohort of 120 different subjects was used. A later analysis re-examined previously published TCR beta repertoires from about 700 donors and added high-resolution HLA genotyping to investigate patterns of TCR occurrence. Genome-wide SNP genotypes for about 65% of the 666 donors were used in a later genetic analysis, which treated that subset as a discovery cohort. To predict cytomegalovirus infection status, the study combined high-throughput TCR immunosequencing, statistical association of individual TCRs with disease status, and machine learning. Rather than using new phenotypic data, the later analysis identified candidate immune exposures from TCR beta sequences and from how often those sequences occurred across donors. To decide whether each TCR beta V gene segment behaved as functional or pseudogenic, an earlier analysis of some 600 of the donors relied on high-throughput TCR beta sequencing. The genetic ancestry cluster associated with self-reported Caucasian donors included 70% to 85% of the roughly 360 genotyped donors. Four or five DR-DQ haplotypes were handled as single units for association and clustering, since linkage in the cohort was strong. HLA typing included class I and class II loci at four-digit resolution. The aim of the study was to test whether cataloging public T cell receptors could identify signatures of past pathogen exposure. Donor age, sex, ethnicity and CMV serostatus were collected together with the repertoire data. Typing coverage differed by locus: A, B, C, DRB1 and DQB1 were typed in roughly 629-640 donors, DQA1 in 522, DPA1 in 600 to 610, and DPB1 in just under 490. Among about 360 genotyped donors of the cohort, an average of about 240,000 unique TCR beta nucleotide sequences were sequenced per donor, around 20% of them non-productive. Using immunosequencing, the study profiled T cell repertoires from 500 to 800 subjects and related those repertoires to cytomegalovirus serostatus.

Library prep was done by the immunoSEQ multiplex PCR assay. For the multiplex PCR, a mixture combining 60 forward primers for TCR Vbeta segments and 13 reverse primers for TCR Jbeta segments was used. The CDR3 region of rearranged TCR beta genes was amplified from genomic DNA with a multiplex PCR assay. The Illumina HiSeq System was used to sequence the amplified TCR beta libraries as 87-base-pair reads. In the source study's methods: In a later analysis, some 80 million unique TCR beta chains were counted across the approximately 640 repertoires, and roughly 11 million of these chains were shared by at least two donors. Raw reads were error-corrected and collapsed into unique sequences with a nearest-neighbor algorithm that merged closely related sequences to remove PCR and sequencing errors. V, D and J gene segments were assigned by aligning CDR3 sequences to IMGT reference sequences. Each retained sequence needed at least a six-nucleotide match to both a V gene segment and a J gene segment. A rearrangement was called productive if the CDR3 had no stop codons and remained in frame with V and J, and every other rearrangement was called non-productive. CDR3 was defined according to IMGT convention as the region running from the second conserved V-encoded cysteine to the conserved J-encoded phenylalanine. The earlier analysis of a few hundred of the donors excluded any sequence lacking an unambiguous match to a single V gene segment. An earlier analysis of about 590 of the donors classified V segments as functional when productive rearrangements were above 56.7% and as segregating when the standard deviation between donors was above 5%. A statistical classification framework was developed to diagnose cytomegalovirus status using the catalog of TCR beta chain sequences. In a later analysis, V and J genes were assigned by comparing TCR nucleotide sequences against IMGT/GENE-DB human TR gene sequences. Using the TCRdist pipeline, a later analysis assigned CDR3 sequences along with most-parsimonious VDJ recombination scenarios. A later analysis defined each TCR beta chain by its CDR3 amino acid sequence plus V-gene family, and excluded reads lacking a unique V-gene family. In a later analysis, fewer than 650 highly shared, low-generation-probability nucleotide sequences were removed to address suspected cross-contamination and a sequencing artifact. For each public chain, a later analysis derived a clonal expansion index from normalized ranks of inferred template counts within each repertoire. In a later analysis, generation probabilities were computed using a VDJ recombination model fitted to out-of-frame rearrangements, and the results were checked against IGoR. A later analysis scored TCR-TCR, TCR-HLA and TCR-CMV co-occurrence with hypergeometric tests, applying a repertoire-size bias correction to TCR pairs. In a later analysis, false discovery rates were estimated by permuting HLA or CMV assignments 20 times. In a later analysis, co-occurring TCRs were grouped using DBSCAN, with TCRdist sequence similarity added in when clustering inside HLA-allele-positive subsets. Repertoires with fewer than 30,000 or more than 120,000 public chains were left out of co-occurrence clustering, as were a few repertoires with anomalous nucleotide sharing. Not all clones reach the TCRdb copy of this immuneACCESS table, which keeps in-frame sequences only. Checked studies attribute under half of the gap to unresolved V genes and leave the rest unexplained. V, J and clone size are those of that table, while D and trimming were read from the DNA. The sample table contains some 190,000 clones; only one count was recorded for approximately 80% of them. The ten largest clones take up 1.3% to 1.5% of the sample.

Overall study outcomes, separate from this receptor: V-gene and J-gene trimming of TCR beta chains was associated with a missense DCLRE1C variant in a later genetic analysis, and the association was replicated in an independent cohort. In an earlier analysis of some 500 of the donors, most TCR beta V segments appeared in productive rearrangements about 90% or about 30% of the time, broadly matching IMGT annotations. In both the original and validation cohorts, the classifier was reported to diagnose cytomegalovirus status with high specificity and sensitivity. According to a later genetic analysis, donors in an Asian-associated ancestry cluster had fewer N-insertions in productive TCRs than the roughly 700-donor mean. For the cohort, immune exposure information was limited to CMV serostatus. A further reported finding was that TCR beta sequences accurately predicted the HLA-A and HLA-B alleles for most subjects in the first cohort. Correlated functional status among segregating V segments might be attributable to linkage disequilibrium, but an unknown experimental factor could not be ruled out. While some public TCRs were present in many individuals, most TCR sequences turned up only very rarely across donors. Because counts were too low, about 15 rarely observed V segments, including chromosome 9 orphons, were left out of the earlier analysis of 587 of the donors. The cohort was sequenced for TCR beta chains only, and without alpha or paired-chain data the features that could be detected were limited. In a later analysis, TCR association rates were found to vary across HLA loci, with the most associated TCRs seen for DRB1 alleles and the fewest for HLA-C alleles. A few of the identified cytomegalovirus-associated TCR beta chains were confirmed in vitro to be specific for cytomegalovirus antigens. In a later analysis, several top co-occurrence clusters were reported to appear linked to parvovirus B19, influenza, CMV and Epstein-Barr virus. Presence/absence analyses assumed roughly uniform sequencing depth across donors, an assumption that may not hold. A later analysis found that most CMV-associated TCR beta chains appeared HLA-restricted, with HLA associations seemingly driven largely by CMV exposure. A later analysis associated about 17,000 TCR beta sequences with specific HLA alleles at a false discovery rate of 0.05. Assigning TCR associations to individual alleles was difficult when HLA alleles, especially DR and DQ, strongly co-occurred. The authors suggested that the approach could potentially be extended to other disease states and immunological phenotypes. In a later analysis, HLA-associated TCR beta chains were found to be more clonally expanded and to have lower generation probabilities than equally common non-associated chains. HLA typing was unavailable for some donors at each locus, so association tests used only the typed subset. A group of highly shared sequence variants was considered likely to be a technical artifact of the sequencing pipeline. The study gave a list of about 150 TCR beta chains associated with cytomegalovirus. Because the 87-base-pair reads could not distinguish some IMGT-functional V segments, including TRBV6-2 and TRBV6-3, those segments were excluded.

In total, roughly 670 healthy bone marrow donors made up the cohort. At the time of sampling, all cohort members were nominally healthy, though unrecorded immune exposures were likely present. The donor was CMV seropositive and belonged to the group of more than 250 seropositive cohort members. Each donor provided a peripheral blood sample, and peripheral blood mononuclear cells were used for TCR beta sequencing. The Qiagen DNeasy Blood Extraction Kit was used to extract genomic DNA from the blood cell samples. V and J are trimmed by 2 bases and 4 bases, and the gene matches miss 7 bases of the junction. CDR1 is given as MNHEY and CDR2 as SVGAGI, both from the germline V gene. Spanning cysteine to phenylalanine, the CDR3 consists of 15 amino acids. The retained sequence is limited to the CDR3, 45 bases, with the frame set at the first base.

This receptor was taken from a girl aged 10 to 17 in good health and CMV-seropositive. The sample taken for sequencing was PBMCs. The V and J genes are TRBV6-5 and TRBJ2-5, with 7 junctional bases fitting TRBD2. The DNA sequence is given as TGTGCCAGCAGTTACCGACTAGCTCCGGCAGAGACCCAGTACTTC. This codes for CASSYRLAPAETQYF.